This T cell receptor (beta chain) was captured in a study of cytomegalovirus exposure and HLA in healthy donors. Overall study findings and caveats: The tendency of first-cohort TCR clusters to co-occur in the 90 to 150 validation repertoires was the finding of a later analysis. Reports credit the classifier with highly specific, highly sensitive diagnosis of cytomegalovirus status. Rare TCR sequences predominated, though certain public TCRs were found in many donors.

Sequencing was performed with immunoSEQ multiplex PCR; in TCRdb, only in-frame clones are kept and a portion is missing. The sample has under 250,000 clones, less than 90% seen once. V dropped 7 bases and J dropped 5 bases, with 18 bases sitting between them. CDR1 and CDR2 (germline): SGHRS, YFSETQ. This CDR3 spans 14 amino acids. Note on this clone: Its antigen remains unidentified.

This TCR derives from a woman under 30 in good health and CMV-seronegative. The chain has TRBV5-1 and TRBJ1-2; the D is unclear. Sequences were obtained from PBMCs. CDR3 residues: CASSFGEGEYGYTF. The CDR3 region has the DNA TGCGCCAGCTCGTTCGGAGAGGGAGAGTATGGCTACACCTTC.